A single sample gave rise to the 14 T cell receptor beta chains below, sequenced in a study of cytomegalovirus exposure and HLA in healthy donors. 60 Vbeta and 13 Jbeta primers were used in PCR. Clones were read by immunoSEQ multiplex PCR, and TCRdb kept only the in-frame ones, dropping some. The sample holds around 190,000 clones, approximately 9.5% seen once. The material sequenced was PBMCs. The receptors shown here come from a woman in her 30s in good health and CMV-seropositive.

This sequence joins TRBV7-2 and TRBJ2-1; a weak D match, TRBD2 (5 bases). The germline V gene encodes CDR1 SGHTA and CDR2 FQGNSA. The CDR3 extends over 14 amino acids. Trimming pared 1 base from V and 7 bases from J, leaving 11 bases between. This CDR3 reads CASSLDLALNEQFF. CDR3 bases: TGTGCCAGCAGCTTAGACCTAGCCCTTAATGAGCAGTTCTTC.

The genes are TRBV5-4 and TRBJ2-3; 12 bases agree with TRBD1. The CDR3 totals 15 residues. Looked up from germline, CDR1 is SGHNT and CDR2 is YYREEE (reference sequence). Trimming cost V 0 bases and J 6 bases; bases outside gene matches: 2. The CDR3 bases are TGTGCCAGCAGCTTGGCCGGGACAGGGGGCGATACGCAGTATTTT. This encodes CASSLAGTGGDTQYF.

The gene calls are TRBV6-6 and TRBJ2-1, with unresolved D. Germline values: CDR1 MNHNY, CDR2 SVGAGI (reference sequence). The CDR3 has 13 amino acids. The V end was cut by 6 bases, the J end by 0 bases, with 6 bases between. Written as DNA, the CDR3 is TGTGCCAGCAGACGGAGCTCCTACAATGAGCAGTTCTTC. As protein: CASRRSSYNEQFF.

V and J are TRBV30 and TRBJ1-2; 8 nucleotides match TRBD1. This CDR3 contains 13 residues. V dropped 6 bases and J dropped 4; count of bases not matched to a gene: 7. The germline V gene has CDR1 GTSNPN and CDR2 SVGIG (reference sequence). The CDR3, as DNA: TGTGCCTGCTCCCGGGACAGGCCCTATGGCTACACCTTC. Encoded protein: CACSRDRPYGYTF.

In its sample, this clone was seen a few times. The rearrangement uses TRBV2 and TRBJ2-1, with 12 bases lining up with TRBD2. The CDR3 length is 15 residues. Germline V gives CDR1 SNHLY, CDR2 FYNNEI. Trimming at V came to 8 bases and at J to 8 bases, leaving 10 bases not matched to a gene. The CDR3 region has the DNA TGTGCCAGCCTCCCAATGGCTAGCGGGAGGGATGAGCAGTTCTTC. It translates to CASLPMASGRDEQFF.

This clone has only a few counts. The V gene is TRBV4-1, the J gene TRBJ2-1; TRBD2 is a possible D gene (6 bases). Trimming shortened V by 0 bases and J by 3 bases, and 15 bases separated the two germline ends. The CDR3 sequence is 17 residues long. Germline V CDR1 and CDR2: MGHRA, YSYEKL. In nucleotides, the CDR3 is TGCGCCAGCAGCCAAGATCGGTTCGGGACTTACTACAATGAGCAGTTCTTC. Its translation: CASSQDRFGTYYNEQFF.

This clone was seen a few times. The chain combines TRBV4-1 with TRBJ2-7, with 10 positions matching TRBD2. J was trimmed by 9 bases and V by 4 bases; bases with no gene match: 18. The CDR3 extends over 17 amino acids. The germline V gene has CDR1 MGHRA and CDR2 YSYEKL. The CDR3: CASSRAESSGSLAGQYF. The CDR3 region has the DNA TGCGCCAGCAGCCGAGCCGAATCTAGCGGGAGTTTAGCGGGGCAGTACTTC.

J is TRBJ2-2 and V is TRBV2; tentatively, D is TRBD2 (5 bases). The length of the CDR3 is 16 residues. V gave up 7 bases and J gave up 7 bases, with 22 bases separating them. The germline CDR1 and CDR2 sequences are SNHLY and FYNNEI. Written as DNA, the CDR3 is TGTGCCAGCATAGAAGCCGGGAAAGGGTTGAGCGGGGAGCTGTTTTTT. Amino acids: CASIEAGKGLSGELFF.

The V gene is TRBV5-6, the J gene TRBJ2-1; 7 positions agree with TRBD2. V was pared by 2 bases and J by 7 bases, with 9 bases of the junction left unmatched. The CDR3 is made up of 15 amino acids. Germline lookup yields CDR1 SGHDT and CDR2 YYEEEE. CDR3 in DNA: TGTGCCAGCAGCTTTGGGTTGAGGGGAGGGAATGAGCAGTTCTTC. The encoded protein is CASSFGLRGGNEQFF. The full variable domain, with the rest looked up from reference TRBV5-6 and TRBJ2-1, is DAGVTQSPTHLIKTRGQQVTLRCSPKSGHDTVSWYQQALGQGPQFIFQYYEEEERQRGNFPDRFSGHQFPNYSSELNVNALLLGDSALYLCASSFGLRGGNEQFFGPGTRLTVL.

This chain joins TRBV4-1 and TRBJ2-7; D uncertain. The V end lost 0 bases, the J end lost 3 bases, and 12 bases lay between the germline ends. The CDR3 runs to 15 residues. The germline V gene encodes CDR1 MGHRA and CDR2 YSYEKL. The CDR3 here is CASSQDVHLGYEQYF. Written as DNA, the CDR3 is TGCGCCAGCAGCCAAGATGTCCATCTCGGCTACGAGCAGTACTTC.

V usage is TRBV9 and J usage is TRBJ1-1, with a possible D match to TRBD1 (6 bases). V was clipped by 0 bases and J by 1 base, with 10 bases between them. The CDR3 covers 15 residues. Germline assignment: CDR1 SGDLS and CDR2 YYNGEE. DNA for the CDR3: TGTGCCAGCAGCGTAGCGGTACAGGGGAACACTGAAGCTTTCTTT. As protein: CASSVAVQGNTEAFF.

The chain is built from TRBV11-2 and TRBJ2-7; 9 bases agree with TRBD2. The CDR3 length is 15 residues. Germline V CDR1 and CDR2: SGHAT, FQNNGV. V was clipped by 4 bases and J by 5 bases; unmatched bases: 9. The CDR3 DNA reads as TGTGCCAGCAGCTCCCTTAGCGGGAGAGACCACGAGCAGTACTTC. Translated, it gives CASSSLSGRDHEQYF.

This chain connects TRBV12-5 to TRBJ1-5, with TRBD1 as a possible D gene (6 bases). The germline gives CDR1 LGHNT, CDR2 FRNRAP. Trimming removed 2 bases from V and 1 base from J, with 21 bases in between. The CDR3 is 19 amino acids. DNA for the CDR3: TGTGCTAGTGGTTTGACCCGGGACGGCCAGGGGTCAAGCAATCAGCCCCAGCATTTT. Amino acids: CASGLTRDGQGSSNQPQHF.

This clone was counted only a few times. This chain uses TRBV6-5 with TRBJ2-3; perhaps TRBD2 as D (5 bases). Trimming cost V 6 bases and J 1 base, with 11 bases left between them. The CDR3 spans 14 residues. Germline V gene sequence: CDR1 MNHEY, CDR2 SVGAGI. Here the CDR3 reads CASRASLGTDTQYF. Here the CDR3 DNA reads TGTGCCAGCAGGGCTAGCCTCGGCACAGATACGCAGTATTTT.